This T cell receptor beta chain originates from a study of blood T cell repertoires in COVID-19. Study context: T cells, B-cell-depleted T cells, or PBMCs supplied cDNA or gDNA.

Repertoires were generated with immunoSEQ multiplex PCR, while TCRdb's copy carries only in-frame clones and drops some. Of some 200,000 clones listed, around four fifths were seen once; the top ten hold 18%. With 0 bases clipped from V and 13 bases from J, the junction kept 9 bases outside the gene matches. The CDR3 extends over 14 amino acids. Germline-derived CDR1 and CDR2 are LGHDT and YNNKEL (reference sequence). Input material: peripheral blood. This receptor was taken from a woman older than 75 with active or convalescent COVID-19. The V and J genes are TRBV3-1 (or the pseudogene TRBV3-2) and TRBJ2-1; TRBD2 matches at 7 bases. CDR3 in amino acids: CASSQDRVASGQFF. The CDR3 region has the DNA TGTGCCAGCAGCCAAGATAGGGTCGCTAGCGGCCAGTTCTTC.